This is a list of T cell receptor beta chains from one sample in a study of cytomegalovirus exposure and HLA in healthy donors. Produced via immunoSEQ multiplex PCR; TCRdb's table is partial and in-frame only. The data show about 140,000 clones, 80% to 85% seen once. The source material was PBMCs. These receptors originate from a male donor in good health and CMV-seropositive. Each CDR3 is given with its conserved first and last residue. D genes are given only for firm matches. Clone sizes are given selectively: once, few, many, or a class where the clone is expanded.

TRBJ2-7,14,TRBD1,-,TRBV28,TGTGCCAGCAGTTACGACAGGGGGCGCGACGAGCAGTACTTC,CASSYDRGRDEQYF
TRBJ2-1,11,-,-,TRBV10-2,TGCGCCAGCATGGGGGGCAATGAGCAGTTCTTC,CASMGGNEQFF
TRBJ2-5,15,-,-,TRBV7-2,TGTGCCAGCACCCTAGGGGTGGCAGCCCAAGAGACCCAGTACTTC,CASTLGVAAQETQYF
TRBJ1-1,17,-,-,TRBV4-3,TGCGCCAGCAGCCACGGGATCGCGGGGCAGACCAACACTGAAGCTTTCTTT,CASSHGIAGQTNTEAFF
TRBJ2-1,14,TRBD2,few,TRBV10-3,TGTGCCATCACCGCCGGGACTAGTATCCATGAGCAGTTCTTC,CAITAGTSIHEQFF
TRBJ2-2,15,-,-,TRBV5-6,TGTGCCAGCAGCTTGGCCGCAGGGTTCACCGGGGAGCTGTTTTTT,CASSLAAGFTGELFF
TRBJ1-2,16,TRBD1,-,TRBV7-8,TGTGCCAGCAGCTTAGAGGGACAGGGTTACAACTATGGCTACACCTTC,CASSLEGQGYNYGYTF
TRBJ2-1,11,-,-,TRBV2,TGTGCCAGCAGTGATAACAGGGATCCGTTCTTC,CASSDNRDPFF
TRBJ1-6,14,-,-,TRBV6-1,TGTGCCAGCAGTGAATGGCAGGGTAATTCACCCCTCCACTTT,CASSEWQGNSPLHF
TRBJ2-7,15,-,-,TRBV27,TGTGCCAGCAGTTTAACAGGGAGAGGGTTTTACGAGCAGTACTTC,CASSLTGRGFYEQYF
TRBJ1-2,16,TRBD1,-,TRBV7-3,TGTGCCAGCAGCTTAACTCCGACAGGGGGCAACTATGGCTACACCTTC,CASSLTPTGGNYGYTF
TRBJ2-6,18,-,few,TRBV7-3,TGTGCCAGCAGTCCGTTGGGTTTTGGGGCGAAGGGGGCCAACGTCCTGACTTTC,CASSPLGFGAKGANVLTF
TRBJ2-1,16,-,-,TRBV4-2,TGTGCCAGCAGCCAAGAGGACGGGAGCCCCTACAATGAGCAGTTCTTC,CASSQEDGSPYNEQFF
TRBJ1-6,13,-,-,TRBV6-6,TGTGCCAGCAGGCGAGACAACAATTCACCCCTCCACTTT,CASRRDNNSPLHF
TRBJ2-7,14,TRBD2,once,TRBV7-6,TGTGCCAGCAGCGCCGGACTAGCGGGGGACGAGCAGTACTTC,CASSAGLAGDEQYF
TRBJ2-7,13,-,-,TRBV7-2,TGTGCCAGCAGCTTAGCGAGGCAATACGAGCAGTACTTC,CASSLARQYEQYF
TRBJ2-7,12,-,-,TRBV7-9,TGTTCCAGCAGCTTTAACTCCTACGAGCAGTACTTC,CSSSFNSYEQYF
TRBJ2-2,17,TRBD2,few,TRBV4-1,TGCGCCAGCAGCCGCGGACTAGCGGGGCGCAACACCGGGGAGCTGTTTTTT,CASSRGLAGRNTGELFF
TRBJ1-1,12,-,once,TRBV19,TGTGCCAGTCGAGACTTGAACACTGAAGCTTTCTTT,CASRDLNTEAFF
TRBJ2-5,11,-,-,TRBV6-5,TGTGCCACCTCGGAGGACGAGACCCAGTACTTC,CATSEDETQYF
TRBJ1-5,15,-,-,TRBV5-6,TGTGCCAGCAGCGGGGGGGCGTTCGGCAATCAGCCCCAGCATTTT,CASSGGAFGNQPQHF
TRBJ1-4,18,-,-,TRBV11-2,TGTGCCAGCAGCTTAGCCGTCCTCGAGGGACAAGCTAATGAAAAACTGTTTTTT,CASSLAVLEGQANEKLFF
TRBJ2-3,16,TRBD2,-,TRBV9,TGTGCCAGCAGCGCTCAACTAGCGGGGGGTGCAGATACGCAGTATTTT,CASSAQLAGGADTQYF
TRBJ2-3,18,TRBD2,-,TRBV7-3,TGTGCCAGCAGCTTAAAGACAGGGCGGGAGGGTCACACAGATACGCAGTATTTT,CASSLKTGREGHTDTQYF
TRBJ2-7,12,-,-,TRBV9,TGTGCCAGCAGCCCCAGGGGTTACGAGCAGTACTTC,CASSPRGYEQYF
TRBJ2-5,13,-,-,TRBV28,TGTGCCAGCAGTCAGACAACAGGGGAGACCCAGTACTTC,CASSQTTGETQYF
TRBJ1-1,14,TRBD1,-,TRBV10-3,TGTGCCATCAGTCGACAGGGGCGGAACACTGAAGCTTTCTTT,CAISRQGRNTEAFF
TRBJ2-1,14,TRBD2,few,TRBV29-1,TGCAGCGTTGAAGGGGGCGGGAGAGGGGATGAGCAGTTCTTC,CSVEGGGRGDEQFF